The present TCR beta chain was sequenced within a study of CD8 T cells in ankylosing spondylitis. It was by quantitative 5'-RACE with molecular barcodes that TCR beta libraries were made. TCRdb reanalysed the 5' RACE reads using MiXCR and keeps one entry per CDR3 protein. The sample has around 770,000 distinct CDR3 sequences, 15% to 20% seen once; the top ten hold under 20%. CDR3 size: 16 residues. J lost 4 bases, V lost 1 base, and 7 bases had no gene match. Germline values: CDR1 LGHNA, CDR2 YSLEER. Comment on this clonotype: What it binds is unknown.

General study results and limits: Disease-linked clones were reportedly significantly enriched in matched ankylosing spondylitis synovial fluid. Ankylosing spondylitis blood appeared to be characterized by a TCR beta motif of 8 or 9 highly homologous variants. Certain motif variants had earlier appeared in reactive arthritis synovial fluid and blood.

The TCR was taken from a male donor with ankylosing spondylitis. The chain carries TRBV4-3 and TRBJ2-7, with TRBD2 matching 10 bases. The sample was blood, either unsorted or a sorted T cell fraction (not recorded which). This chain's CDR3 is CASSQGPTSGIYEQYF. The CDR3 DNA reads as TGCGCCAGCAGCCAAGGTCCTACTAGCGGGATTTACGAGCAGTACTTC.